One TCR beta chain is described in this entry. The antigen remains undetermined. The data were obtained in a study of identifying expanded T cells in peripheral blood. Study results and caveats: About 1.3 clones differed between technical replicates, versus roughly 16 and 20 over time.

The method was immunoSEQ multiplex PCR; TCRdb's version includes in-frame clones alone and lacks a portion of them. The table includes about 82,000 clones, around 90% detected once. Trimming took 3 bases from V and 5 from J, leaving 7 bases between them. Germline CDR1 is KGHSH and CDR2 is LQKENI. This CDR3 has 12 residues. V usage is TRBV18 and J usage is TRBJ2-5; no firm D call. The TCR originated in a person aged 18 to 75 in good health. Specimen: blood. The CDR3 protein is CASSPAVETQYF. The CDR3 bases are TGTGCCAGCTCACCCGCAGTTGAGACCCAGTACTTC. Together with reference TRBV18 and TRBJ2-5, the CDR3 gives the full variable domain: NAGVMQNPRHLVRRRGQEARLRCSPMKGHSHVYWYRQLPEEGLKFMVYLQKENIIDESGMPKERFSAEFPKEGPSILRIQQVVRGDSAAYFCASSPAVETQYFGPGTRLLVL.